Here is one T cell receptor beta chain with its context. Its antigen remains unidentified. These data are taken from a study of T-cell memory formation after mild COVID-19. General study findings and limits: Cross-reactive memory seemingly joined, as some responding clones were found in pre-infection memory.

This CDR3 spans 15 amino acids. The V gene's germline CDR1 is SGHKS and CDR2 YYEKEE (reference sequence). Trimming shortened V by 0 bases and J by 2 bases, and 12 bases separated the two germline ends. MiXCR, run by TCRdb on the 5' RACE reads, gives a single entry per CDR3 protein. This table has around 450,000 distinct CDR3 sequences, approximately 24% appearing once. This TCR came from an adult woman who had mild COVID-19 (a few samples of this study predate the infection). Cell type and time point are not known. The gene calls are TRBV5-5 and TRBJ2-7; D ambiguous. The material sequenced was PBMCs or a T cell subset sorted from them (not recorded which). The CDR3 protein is CASSLASELPYEQYF. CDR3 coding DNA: TGTGCCAGCAGCTTGGCCTCAGAGCTTCCCTACGAGCAGTACTTC.